This entry lists 19 T cell receptor beta chains sequenced from one sample in a study of T cells in localized non-small cell lung cancer. Generated by immunoSEQ multiplex PCR, the TCRdb table keeps only in-frame clones and is missing some. The sample shows about 78,000 clones, 70% to 90% of them seen only once. Here the sequenced sample was peripheral blood, taken before any cancer treatment. These receptor sequences come from a man aged 35-69 years with stage I lung adenocarcinoma.

The sample holds one count of this clone. This chain uses TRBV28 with TRBJ2-7; TRBD1 agrees at 9 bases. The junction had 15 bases not matched to a gene; V was cut back by 6 bases and J by 6 bases. Germline V gene lookup returns CDR1 MDHEN and CDR2 SYDVKM. CDR3 size: 16 residues. CDR3: CASRPHRGRPLSEQYF. As DNA, the CDR3 is TGTGCCAGCAGACCCCACAGGGGGCGACCCCTATCCGAGCAGTACTTC.

V is TRBV18 and J is TRBJ2-1; possibly TRBD1 or TRBD2 for D (5 bases each). Germline CDR1 is KGHSH and CDR2 is LQKENI. This CDR3 region has 13 residues. V was trimmed by 3 bases and J by 5 bases, leaving 8 bases between them. CDR3 coding DNA: TGTGCCAGCTCACCGGGGGTTGACAATGAGCAGTTCTTC. Translating gives CASSPGVDNEQFF.

The gene calls are TRBV29-1 and TRBJ2-7; 8 bases agree with TRBD2. Germline V gives CDR1 SQVTM, CDR2 ANQGSEA. The CDR3 is 13 amino acids. The junction had 8 bases not matched to a gene; V was cut back by 4 bases and J by 6 bases. Here the CDR3 DNA reads TGCAGCGTTGGGGAGACTAGCGCGGGCGAGCAGTACTTC. It is translated as CSVGETSAGEQYF.

The gene calls are TRBV5-6 and TRBJ2-2, with D hard to call. Trimming took 4 bases from V and 4 from J, leaving 14 bases between them. This CDR3 has 15 residues. Germline CDR1 and CDR2: SGHDT and YYEEEE. This CDR3 reads CASSVLGSGTGELFF. DNA for the CDR3: TGTGCCAGCAGCGTTCTTGGGTCTGGCACCGGGGAGCTGTTTTTT.

This chain uses TRBV7-2 with TRBJ2-1; 7 positions match TRBD2. The V and J ends lost 5 bases and 3 bases, in that order; junction bases with no gene match: 10. The CDR3 extends over 16 amino acids. Germline-derived CDR1 and CDR2 are SGHTA and FQGNSA. The CDR3 spells CASSQSGIQYYNEQFF. CDR3 sequence (DNA): TGTGCCAGCAGCCAAAGCGGGATCCAATACTACAATGAGCAGTTCTTC. Full variable domain (rest looked up from reference TRBV7-2 and TRBJ2-1): GAGVSQSPSNKVTEKGKDVELRCDPISGHTALYWYRQSLGQGLEFLIYFQGNSAPDKSGLPSDRFSAERTGGSVSTLTIQRTQQEDSAVYLCASSQSGIQYYNEQFFGPGTRLTVL.

The genes are TRBV10-3 and TRBJ1-1, with D possibly matching TRBD1 (5 bases). Germline V gene sequence: CDR1 ENHRY, CDR2 SYGVKD. The CDR3 runs to 11 residues. Deletions cut 10 bases from V and 1 base from J, with 7 bases between. CDR3 in DNA: TGTGCCAGCCAGGGGAACACTGAAGCTTTCTTT. The encoded protein is CASQGNTEAFF.

This clone was observed a single time. The V and J genes are TRBV7-2 and TRBJ2-7, with no clear D. Trimming shortened V by 5 bases and J by 3 bases, and 8 bases separated the two germline ends. From germline, CDR1 is SGHTA and CDR2 FQGNSA. This CDR3 comprises 12 residues. The CDR3 protein is CASSMHNYEQYF. For the CDR3, the DNA is TGTGCCAGCAGCATGCATAACTACGAGCAGTACTTC.

The table lists this clone with a count of one. The chain has TRBV6-1 and TRBJ2-7; unclear D gene. The CDR3 sequence is 13 residues long. Germline V gene lookup returns CDR1 MNHNS and CDR2 SASEGT. V lost 4 bases, J lost 4 bases, and 11 bases lay in between. CDR3: CASSGLLAYEQYF. The DNA of the CDR3 is TGTGCCAGCAGTGGATTACTGGCGTACGAGCAGTACTTC.

The chain couples TRBV5-1 to TRBJ1-1; 8 nucleotides line up with TRBD1. The CDR3 is 17 residues long. V shed 4 bases and J 3 bases; nucleotides not matched to a gene: 14. Germline values: CDR1 SGHRS, CDR2 YFSETQ. CDR3 DNA: TGCGCCAGCAGCCGAGCCCCAGGGGGCAGCCAAGACACTGAAGCTTTCTTT. It yields the protein CASSRAPGGSQDTEAFF.

As concerns this clone: The junction does not match germline at one end; this may be a read error. This chain uses TRBV7-7 with TRBJ2-1; D call uncertain. The germline gives CDR1 SSHAT, CDR2 FNYEAQ (reference sequence). The CDR3 has 13 residues. Here the CDR3 DNA reads TGTGCTAGCAGCCCGCTCCGATACAATGAGCAGTTCTTC. Protein sequence: CASSPLRYNEQFF.

This chain connects TRBV10-3 to TRBJ1-2; D not resolved. The CDR3 sequence is 13 residues long. V was trimmed by 6 bases and J by 2 bases, leaving 10 bases between them. Germline V gene lookup returns CDR1 ENHRY and CDR2 SYGVKD. The CDR3 protein is CAIRGAGNYGYTF. CDR3 nucleotides: TGTGCCATCAGGGGAGCGGGGAACTATGGCTACACCTTC.

The gene calls are TRBV28 and TRBJ1-5; a possible D gene is TRBD1 (6 bases). Germline V CDR1 and CDR2: MDHEN, SYDVKM. The V end lost 1 base, the J end lost 3 bases, and 13 bases lay between the germline ends. CDR3 length equals 16 residues. The CDR3 coding sequence is TGTGCCAGCAGTTTATTGGGGGGCAGGGACAATCAGCCCCAGCATTTT. Translating it yields CASSLLGGRDNQPQHF.

This CDR3 reads CAWSGRAYEQYF. CDR3 sequence (DNA): TGTGCCTGGAGCGGGAGGGCTTACGAGCAGTACTTC. This chain uses TRBV30 with TRBJ2-5; 8 bases map to TRBD2. The end of the DNA aligns better with TRBJ2-7, so the J call may be wrong. The CDR3 loop spans 12 amino acids. The germline V gene has CDR1 GTSNPN and CDR2 SVGIG (reference sequence).

The chain couples TRBV10-2 to TRBJ2-6; TRBD1 is a possible D gene (5 bases). The CDR3 sequence is 16 residues long. Between the trimmed V and J ends, which lost 6 bases and 1 base, there was a span of 13 bases. The germline gives CDR1 WSHSY, CDR2 SAAADI. CDR3 nucleotide sequence: TGCGCCAGCAGCACAAGACAGAGATCTGGGGCCAACGTCCTGACTTTC. It codes for CASSTRQRSGANVLTF.

The chain has TRBV30 and TRBJ1-6; 9 nucleotides line up with TRBD1. V was clipped by 2 bases and J by 6 bases; unmatched bases: 2. There are 14 residues in the CDR3. Germline V gives CDR1 GTSNPN, CDR2 SVGIG (reference sequence). As DNA, the CDR3 is TGTGCCTGGAGTCGACAGGGGGGTAATTCACCCCTCCACTTT. Its translation: CAWSRQGGNSPLHF.

The chain has TRBV27 and TRBJ2-7; D is possibly TRBD1 (5 bases). The CDR3 covers 15 residues. CDR1 is MNHEY and CDR2 is SMNVEV in the germline V gene (reference sequence). Trimming stripped 4 bases from V and 3 bases from J, with 16 bases between. The CDR3 is CASSSRQLGSYEQYF. The CDR3 bases are TGTGCCAGCAGTTCCAGACAGTTAGGTAGCTACGAGCAGTACTTC.

J is TRBJ1-2 and V is TRBV19; possible D gene TRBD1, 6 bases. The CDR3 consists of 14 residues. The V and J ends lost 6 bases and 4 bases respectively, with 15 bases between them. CDR1 and CDR2 (germline): LNHDA, SQIVND (reference sequence). The CDR3 here is CASSPGATSYGYTF. CDR3 bases: TGTGCCAGTAGCCCGGGGGCCACTAGCTATGGCTACACCTTC.

The V gene is TRBV5-1, the J gene TRBJ2-2; 7 bases map to TRBD2. The germline CDR1 and CDR2 sequences are SGHRS and YFSETQ. CDR3 length equals 16 residues. The V gene end was trimmed by 0 bases and the J gene end by 0 bases; junction bases not matched to a gene: 2. The CDR3 coding sequence is TGCGCCAGCAGCTTGGCCGGGACTACGAACACCGGGGAGCTGTTTTTT. This translates into CASSLAGTTNTGELFF.

CDR3 sequence: CAWSDRVSQPQHF. CDR3 sequence (DNA): TGTGCCTGGAGTGACAGGGTAAGTCAGCCCCAGCATTTT. V is TRBV30 and J is TRBJ1-5, with a tentative D call TRBD1 (6 bases). The CDR3 loop spans 13 amino acids. Germline assignment: CDR1 GTSNPN and CDR2 SVGIG (reference sequence). V was clipped by 1 base and J by 6 bases, with 10 bases between them.